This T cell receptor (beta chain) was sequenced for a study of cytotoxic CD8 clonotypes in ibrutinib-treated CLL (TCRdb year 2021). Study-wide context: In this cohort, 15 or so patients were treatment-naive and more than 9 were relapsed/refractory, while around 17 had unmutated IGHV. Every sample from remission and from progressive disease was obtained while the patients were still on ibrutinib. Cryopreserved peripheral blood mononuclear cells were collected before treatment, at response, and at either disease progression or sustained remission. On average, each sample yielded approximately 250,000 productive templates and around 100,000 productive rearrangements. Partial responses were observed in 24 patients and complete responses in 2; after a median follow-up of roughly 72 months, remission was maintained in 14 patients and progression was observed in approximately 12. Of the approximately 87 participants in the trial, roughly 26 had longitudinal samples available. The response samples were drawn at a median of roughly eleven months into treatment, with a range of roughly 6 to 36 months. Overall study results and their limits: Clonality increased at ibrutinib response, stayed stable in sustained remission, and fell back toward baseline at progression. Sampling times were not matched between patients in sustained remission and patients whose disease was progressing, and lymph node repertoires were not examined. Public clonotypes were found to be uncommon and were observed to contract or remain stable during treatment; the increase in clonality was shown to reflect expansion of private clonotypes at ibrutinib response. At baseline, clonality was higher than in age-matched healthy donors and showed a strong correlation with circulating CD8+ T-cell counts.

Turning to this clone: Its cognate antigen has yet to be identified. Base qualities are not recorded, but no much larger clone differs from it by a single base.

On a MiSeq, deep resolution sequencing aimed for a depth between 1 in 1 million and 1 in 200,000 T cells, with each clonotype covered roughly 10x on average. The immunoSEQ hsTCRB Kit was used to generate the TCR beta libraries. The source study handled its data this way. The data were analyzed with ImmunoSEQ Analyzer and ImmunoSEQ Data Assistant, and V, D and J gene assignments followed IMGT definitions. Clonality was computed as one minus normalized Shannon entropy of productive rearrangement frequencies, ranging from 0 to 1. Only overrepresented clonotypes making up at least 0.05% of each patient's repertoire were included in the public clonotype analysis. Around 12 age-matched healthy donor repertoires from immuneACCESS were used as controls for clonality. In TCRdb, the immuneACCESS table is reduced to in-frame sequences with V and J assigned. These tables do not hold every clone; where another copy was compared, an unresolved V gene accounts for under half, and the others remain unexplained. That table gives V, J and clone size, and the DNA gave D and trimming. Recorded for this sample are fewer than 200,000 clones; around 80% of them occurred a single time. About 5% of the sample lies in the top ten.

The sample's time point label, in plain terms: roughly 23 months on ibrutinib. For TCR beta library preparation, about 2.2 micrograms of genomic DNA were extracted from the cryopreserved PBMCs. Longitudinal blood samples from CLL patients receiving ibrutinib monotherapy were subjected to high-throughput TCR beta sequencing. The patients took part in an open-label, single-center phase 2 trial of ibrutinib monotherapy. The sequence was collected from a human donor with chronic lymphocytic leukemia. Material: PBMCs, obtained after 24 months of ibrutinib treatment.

The DNA is TGTGCCAGCAGCCGGGGACAGCCCAATCAGCCCCAGCATTTT. Its protein product is CASSRGQPNQPQHF. The V gene is TRBV6-6 and the J gene is TRBJ1-5, with TRBD1 identical over 7 junction bases. The germline V gene (reference sequence) specifies MNHNY as CDR1 and SVGAGI as CDR2. V and J are trimmed by 6 bases and 3 bases, and the gene matches miss 5 bases of the junction. The CDR3, cysteine through phenylalanine, is 14 amino acids long. Kept here is only the CDR3 DNA, which spans 42 bases and is read in frame from base 1.